This TCR beta chain originates from a study of blood T cell repertoires in COVID-19. The CDR3 runs 13 residues. Looked up from germline, CDR1 is SGHAT and CDR2 is FQNNGV. V gave up 5 bases and J gave up 4 bases, with 9 bases separating them. Those who participated ranged in age from roughly 18 to 90 years and resided in some 24 US areas. Only in-frame clones appear in the TCRdb table, and some are missing; sequencing was by immunoSEQ multiplex PCR. In the table there are 140,000 or so clones, 84% of which are singletons. Sequencing input: PBMCs or T cells enriched from blood (not recorded which). The J gene is TRBJ1-3, the V gene TRBV11-2; D gene ambiguous. This TCR derives from a woman aged 45-65 years with acute COVID-19. Here the CDR3 reads CASSPLGGNTIYF. In DNA, the CDR3 is TGTGCCAGCAGCCCCCTTGGCGGAAACACCATATATTTT.